The 25 T cell receptor beta chains below were found in one sample sequenced in a study of T cell repertoires in cytomegalovirus infection. TCRdb re-derived calls from the reads in MiXCR, one entry per CDR3 protein. The table includes 150,000 to 200,000 distinct CDR3 sequences, approximately 19% detected once. What was sequenced was PBMCs. These receptor sequences come from a human donor in good health (CMV status not recorded). Some clones in this sample may be carry-over from other donors' samples.

This clonotype was detected ten times or more. The chain is built from TRBV7-9 and TRBJ1-1, with D maybe TRBD1 (6 bases). Between the trimmed V and J ends, which lost 2 bases and 1 base, there was a span of 8 bases. This CDR3 comprises 14 residues. Germline V gene lookup returns CDR1 SEHNR and CDR2 FQNEAQ (reference sequence). The CDR3 nucleotides are TGTGCCAGCAGCTTACGGGGACAGAACACTGAAGCTTTCTTT. Translation: CASSLRGQNTEAFF.

With regard to this clonotype: Being one base from a much bigger clone, this may be a read error. This sequence joins TRBV20-1 and TRBJ2-1, with D possibly matching TRBD2 (6 bases). This CDR3 contains 15 residues. V lost 3 bases and J lost 4, with 16 bases in between. The V gene's germline CDR1 is DFQATT and CDR2 SNEGSKA (reference sequence). CDR3 nucleotide sequence: TGCAGTGCTAGTGCCGGGACTGGACGTTACAATGAGCAGTTCTTC. It is translated as CSASAGTGRYNEQFF.

This chain connects TRBV7-2 to TRBJ1-2, with D perhaps matching TRBD1 (5 bases). Germline CDR1 reads SGHTA; CDR2 reads FQGNSA. This CDR3 comprises 14 residues. V was clipped by 3 bases and J by 2 bases, with 10 bases between them. The CDR3 nucleotides read TGTGCCAGCAGCTTGATGCAGGGAAACTATGGCTACACCTTC. It is translated as CASSLMQGNYGYTF.

The chain recombines TRBV7-2 with TRBJ2-2; D tentatively fits TRBD1 or TRBD2 (5 bases each). Germline-derived CDR1 and CDR2 are SGHTA and FQGNSA. This CDR3 region has 15 residues. The ends were cut back, 5 bases at V and 4 bases at J, with 14 bases in the middle. CDR3 sequence (DNA): TGTGCCAGCAGCCTAACCGGGACCGTCACCGGGGAGCTGTTTTTT. As protein: CASSLTGTVTGELFF.

This chain uses TRBV7-2 with TRBJ2-1; TRBD2 matches at 8 bases. The junction had 8 bases not matched to a gene; V was cut back by 1 base and J by 0 bases. The CDR3 is 18 residues long. Germline CDR1 reads SGHTA; CDR2 reads FQGNSA. In DNA, the CDR3 is TGTGCCAGCAGCTTAGAAGGTCCACTAGCGGCCTCCTACAATGAGCAGTTCTTC. Protein product: CASSLEGPLAASYNEQFF. The whole variable domain, remainder taken from reference TRBV7-2 and TRBJ2-1, is GAGVSQSPSNKVTEKGKDVELRCDPISGHTALYWYRQSLGQGLEFLIYFQGNSAPDKSGLPSDRFSAERTGGSVSTLTIQRTQQEDSAVYLCASSLEGPLAASYNEQFFGPGTRLTVL.

This clonotype was seen only a few times. This chain connects TRBV13 to TRBJ2-3, with TRBD1 identical over 9 bases. V was clipped by 4 bases and J by 1 base; unmatched bases: 6. The CDR3 loop spans 16 amino acids. Per germline, CDR1 PRHDT and CDR2 FYEKMQ (reference sequence). The chain's CDR3 is CASSSRTGAGTDTQYF. DNA of the CDR3: TGTGCCAGCAGCTCCCGGACAGGGGCGGGCACAGATACGCAGTATTTT.

The DNA for the CDR3 is TGTGCCAGCAGTTACTCGTTGGCAGGTCGGGCGGATGAAAAACTGTTTTTT. Residues: CASSYSLAGRADEKLFF. This chain joins TRBV6-6 and TRBJ1-4; no clear D. Germline loops: CDR1 MNHNY, CDR2 SVGAGI (reference sequence). Trimming stripped 0 bases from V and 6 bases from J, with 17 bases between. This CDR3 comprises 17 residues.

To note about this clonotype: Because it lacks the conserved phenylalanine or tryptophan at the end, this CDR3 is likely a read error. The chain joins TRBV6-1 to TRBJ1-1; D not certain. Germline V CDR1 and CDR2: MNHNS, SASEGT. This CDR3 spans 11 amino acids. V was shortened by 7 bases and J by 8 bases, with 11 bases between the two germline ends. Here the CDR3 DNA reads TGTGCCAGCACAGGATATGGAGAAGCTTTCCTT. Translated, it gives CASTGYGEAFL.

In its sample, this clonotype was seen a few times. V gene TRBV6-1 combines with J gene TRBJ1-1, with D maybe TRBD1 (5 bases). The V and J ends lost 2 bases and 3 bases respectively, with 16 bases between them. CDR3 length: 16 amino acids. Germline CDR1 is MNHNS and CDR2 is SASEGT. As DNA, the CDR3 is TGTGCCAGCAGTGAAAGGCTCCCAGGGAGGGACACTGAAGCTTTCTTT. This gives the protein CASSERLPGRDTEAFF.

Notes on this clonotype: The germline gene is not matched at one end of the junction; a read error may be the cause. V gene TRBV6-2 or TRBV6-3 combines with J gene TRBJ2-1; possible D gene TRBD2, 7 bases. The germline CDR1 and CDR2 sequences are MNHEY and SVGEGT. The CDR3 is 12 amino acids. The CDR3 sequence is CAISLGRGVQFF. The CDR3 region has the DNA TGTGCCATCAGTTTAGGGAGGGGGGTGCAGTTCTTC.

This rearrangement joins TRBV19 to TRBJ1-4; no firm D call. The CDR3 length is 15 residues. Germline CDR1 is LNHDA and CDR2 is SQIVND (reference sequence). Between the trimmed V and J ends, which lost 5 bases and 7 bases, there was a span of 17 bases. CDR3 amino acids: CASSARRWTPEKLFF. For the CDR3, the DNA is TGTGCCAGTAGTGCCAGGCGTTGGACCCCTGAAAAACTGTTTTTT.

Regarding this clonotype: A much more abundant neighbour one base away suggests this may be a read error. Here the CDR3 DNA reads TGTGCCAGAGGGACCGAAGGGACCGGGGAGCTGTTTTTT. Translating gives CARGTEGTGELFF. The chain uses TRBV6-8 and TRBJ2-2; D is perhaps TRBD1 or TRBD2 (5 bases each). CDR1 is MNHGY, CDR2 SAAAGT, per germline. Trimming took off 9 bases at V and 5 bases at J, with 13 bases between the two ends. This CDR3 spans 13 amino acids.

The chain joins TRBV7-2 to TRBJ2-4; a weak D match, TRBD2 (5 bases). CDR1 SGHTA and CDR2 FQGNSA come from the germline V gene. This CDR3 is built from 15 residues. V was pared by 3 bases and J by 2 bases, with 11 bases between. The CDR3 DNA sequence: TGTGCCAGCAGCTTTGATCCGGGGACCAAAAACATTCAGTACTTC. Translated: CASSFDPGTKNIQYF.

This clonotype was recorded a few times. The chain links TRBV3-1 to TRBJ2-1, with D perhaps TRBD1 or TRBD2 (7 bases each). V was pared by 4 bases and J by 6 bases, with 22 bases between. The CDR3 contains 17 residues. Germline CDR1 and CDR2: LGHDT and YNNKEL (reference sequence). The CDR3 here is CASSRHNQGGPGNEQFF. The CDR3 DNA reads TGTGCCAGCAGCCGCCATAATCAGGGGGGGCCCGGCAATGAGCAGTTCTTC.

The chain employs TRBV3-1 and TRBJ1-5, with 8 bases matching TRBD1. J lost 0 bases, V lost 4 bases, and 5 bases had no gene match. Germline V gene sequence: CDR1 LGHDT, CDR2 YNNKEL (reference sequence). The CDR3 loop spans 16 amino acids. DNA for the CDR3: TGTGCCAGCAGCCCAGGACAGGGCTATAGCAATCAGCCCCAGCATTTT. It yields the protein CASSPGQGYSNQPQHF.

This clonotype occurred many times. The chain links TRBV7-2 to TRBJ2-7; 7 bases are a match to TRBD2. The CDR3 is made up of 15 amino acids. With 3 bases clipped from V and 0 bases from J, the junction kept 5 bases outside the gene matches. CDR1 is SGHTA and CDR2 is FQGNSA in the germline V gene. CDR3 DNA sequence: TGTGCCAGCAGCTTCCTGCCGGGAGGCTCCTACGAGCAGTACTTC. This translates into CASSFLPGGSYEQYF. Supplemented by reference TRBV7-2 and TRBJ2-7, the full variable domain reads GAGVSQSPSNKVTEKGKDVELRCDPISGHTALYWYRQSLGQGLEFLIYFQGNSAPDKSGLPSDRFSAERTGGSVSTLTIQRTQQEDSAVYLCASSFLPGGSYEQYFGPGTRLTVT.

This chain links TRBV5-1 with TRBJ1-1; 8 bases map to TRBD1. CDR3 length equals 14 residues. V shed 3 bases, J shed 4 bases, and the junction held 5 bases outside the gene matches. Germline-derived CDR1 and CDR2 are SGHRS and YFSETQ. CDR3 sequence: CASSSQGGSTEAFF. In nucleotides, the CDR3 is TGCGCCAGCAGCTCACAGGGGGGGAGCACTGAAGCTTTCTTT.

This clonotype is medium-sized in the sample. The chain links TRBV6-1 to TRBJ2-3; the D is unclear. The germline V gene has CDR1 MNHNS and CDR2 SASEGT. V was trimmed by 1 base and J by 2 bases, leaving 7 bases between them. This CDR3 contains 14 residues. The CDR3 nucleotides read TGTGCCAGCAGTGAAGAGACCTCCACAGATACGCAGTATTTT. It translates to CASSEETSTDTQYF.

The chain employs TRBV2 and TRBJ1-2; D possibly corresponds to TRBD1 (5 bases). The CDR3 runs to 17 residues. Between the trimmed V and J ends, which lost 2 bases and 0 bases, there was a span of 16 bases. Germline CDR1 reads SNHLY; CDR2 reads FYNNEI. CDR3 nucleotide sequence: TGTGCCAGCAGTGAAAGCGGGGCTAGGTATTCTAACTATGGCTACACCTTC. Amino acids: CASSESGARYSNYGYTF.

The sample holds a few counts of this clonotype. This sequence joins TRBV6-6 and TRBJ1-6; weak D call: TRBD1 (5 bases). Per germline, CDR1 MNHNY and CDR2 SVGAGI (reference sequence). This CDR3 region has 17 residues. V was clipped by 8 bases and J by 5 bases, with 22 bases between them. CDR3 sequence reads: CASQRSGGAHNNSPLHF. The DNA for the CDR3 is TGTGCCAGCCAAAGAAGCGGTGGGGCACACAATAATTCACCCCTCCACTTT.

This clonotype was detected ten times or more. The chain is built from TRBV7-8 and TRBJ2-1, with 13 bases lining up with TRBD2. The CDR3 totals 13 residues. J gave up 14 bases and V 2 bases, and 3 bases lay outside the gene matches. Germline V lookup: CDR1 SGHVS, CDR2 FQNEAQ. CDR3 sequence: CASSLRTSGSEFF. CDR3 bases: TGTGCCAGCAGCTTAAGGACTAGCGGGAGTGAGTTCTTC.

Ten or more counts support this clonotype. The rearrangement links TRBV11-2 to TRBJ2-6; D possibly corresponds to TRBD2 (6 bases). The germline CDR1 and CDR2 sequences are SGHAT and FQNNGV. This CDR3 region has 14 residues. The V end lost 5 bases, the J end lost 1 base, and 6 bases lay between the germline ends. CDR3 loop: CASSGGSGANVLTF. CDR3 DNA: TGTGCCAGCAGCGGGGGGTCTGGGGCCAACGTCCTGACTTTC.

This clonotype was picked up many times. The chain is built from TRBV6-5 and TRBJ1-2, with 9 bases that match TRBD1. The CDR3 runs 14 residues. Germline lookup yields CDR1 MNHEY and CDR2 SVGAGI. The V gene end was trimmed by 5 bases and the J gene end by 4 bases; junction bases not matched to a gene: 5. This CDR3 is CASSPGQGRYGYTF. For the CDR3, the DNA is TGTGCCAGCAGTCCGGGACAGGGCCGCTATGGCTACACCTTC.

This clonotype was observed once. The chain carries TRBV2 and TRBJ2-5; D remains ambiguous. CDR1 is SNHLY and CDR2 is FYNNEI in the germline V gene. The V end was cut by 10 bases, the J end by 2 bases, with 17 bases between. The CDR3 length is 14 residues. The CDR3 here is CATSKGPSQETQYF. CDR3 in DNA: TGTGCCACCTCCAAAGGGCCAAGTCAAGAGACCCAGTACTTC.

This clonotype was counted a few times. The rearrangement joins TRBV28 to TRBJ2-7; D perhaps matches TRBD1 (5 bases). Germline V CDR1 and CDR2: MDHEN, SYDVKM. The CDR3 totals 13 residues. V lost 5 bases to trimming and J lost 5 bases, with 13 bases between them. The CDR3 is CASSPAGKDEQYF. The DNA for the CDR3 is TGTGCCAGCAGTCCGGCAGGGAAGGACGAGCAGTACTTC.